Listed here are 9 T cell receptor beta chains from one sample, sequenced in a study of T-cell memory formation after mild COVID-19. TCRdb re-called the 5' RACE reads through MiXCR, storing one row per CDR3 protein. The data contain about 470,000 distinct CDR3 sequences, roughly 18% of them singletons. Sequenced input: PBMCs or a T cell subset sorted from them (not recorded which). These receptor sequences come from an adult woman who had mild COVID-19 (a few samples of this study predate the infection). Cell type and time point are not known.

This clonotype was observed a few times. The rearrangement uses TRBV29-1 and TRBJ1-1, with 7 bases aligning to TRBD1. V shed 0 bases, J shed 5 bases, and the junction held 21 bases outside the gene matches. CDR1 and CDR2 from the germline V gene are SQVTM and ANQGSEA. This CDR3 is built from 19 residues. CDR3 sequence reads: CSVEDPELRGRGMDTEAFF. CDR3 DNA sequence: TGCAGCGTTGAAGATCCGGAGCTCAGAGGCAGGGGGATGGATACTGAAGCTTTCTTT.

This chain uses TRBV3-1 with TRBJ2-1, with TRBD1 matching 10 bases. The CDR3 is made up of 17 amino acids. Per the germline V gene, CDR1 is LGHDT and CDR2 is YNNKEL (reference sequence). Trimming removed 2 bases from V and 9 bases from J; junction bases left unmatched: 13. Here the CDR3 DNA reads TGTGCCAGCAGCCAATCGGGACGGACAGGGGGTCTGCCTGAGCAGTTCTTC. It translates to CASSQSGRTGGLPEQFF.

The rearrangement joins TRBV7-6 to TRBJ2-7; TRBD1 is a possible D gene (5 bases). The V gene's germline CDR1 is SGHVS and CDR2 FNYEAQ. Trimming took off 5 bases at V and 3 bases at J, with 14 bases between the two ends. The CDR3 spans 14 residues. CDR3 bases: TGTGCCAGCAGCGTACAGGTTCAAGGCTACGAGCAGTACTTC. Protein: CASSVQVQGYEQYF.

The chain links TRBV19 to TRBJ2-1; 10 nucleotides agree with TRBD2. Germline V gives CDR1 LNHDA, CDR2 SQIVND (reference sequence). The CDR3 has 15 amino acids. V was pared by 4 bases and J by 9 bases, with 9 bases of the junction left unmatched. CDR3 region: CASSSSTSGWSEQFF. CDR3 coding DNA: TGTGCCAGTAGTAGTTCGACTAGCGGGTGGAGTGAGCAGTTCTTC.

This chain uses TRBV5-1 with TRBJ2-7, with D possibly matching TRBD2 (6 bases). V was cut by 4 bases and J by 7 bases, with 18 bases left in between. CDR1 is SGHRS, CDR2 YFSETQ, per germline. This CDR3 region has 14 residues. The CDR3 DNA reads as TGCGCCAGCAGCCCGGGCCGGGACTTCAGGGAGCAGTACTTC. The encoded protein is CASSPGRDFREQYF.

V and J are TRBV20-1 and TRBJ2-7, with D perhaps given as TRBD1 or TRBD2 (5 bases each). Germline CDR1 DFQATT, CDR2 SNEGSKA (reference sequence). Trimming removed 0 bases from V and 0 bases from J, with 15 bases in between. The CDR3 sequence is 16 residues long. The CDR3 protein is CSARDRGVPSSYEQYF. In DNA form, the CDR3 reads TGCAGTGCTAGAGATCGGGGCGTCCCGAGCTCCTACGAGCAGTACTTC.

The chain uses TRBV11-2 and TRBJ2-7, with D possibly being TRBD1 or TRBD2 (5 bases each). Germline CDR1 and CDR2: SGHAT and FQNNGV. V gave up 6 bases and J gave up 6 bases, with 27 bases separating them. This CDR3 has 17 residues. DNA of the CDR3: TGTGCCAGCAGTTACCGGGCCGAAGTCTCGGGGCCGGGCGAGCAGTACTTC. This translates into CASSYRAEVSGPGEQYF.

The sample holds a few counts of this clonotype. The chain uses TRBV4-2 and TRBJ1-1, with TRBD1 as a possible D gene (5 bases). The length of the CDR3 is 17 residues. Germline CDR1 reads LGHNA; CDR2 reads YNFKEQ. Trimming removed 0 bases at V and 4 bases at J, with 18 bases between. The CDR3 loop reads CASSQEVGPGVSTEAFF. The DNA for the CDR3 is TGTGCCAGCAGCCAAGAGGTGGGGCCCGGGGTCTCCACTGAAGCTTTCTTT.

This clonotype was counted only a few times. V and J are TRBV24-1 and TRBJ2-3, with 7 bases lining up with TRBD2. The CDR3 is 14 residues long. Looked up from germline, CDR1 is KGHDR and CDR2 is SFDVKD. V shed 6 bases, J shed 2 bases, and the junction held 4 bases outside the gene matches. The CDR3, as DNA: TGTGCCACCAGTTTTGCGGGAGACACAGATACGCAGTATTTT. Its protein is CATSFAGDTDTQYF.